This T cell receptor beta chain was profiled in a study of cytomegalovirus exposure and HLA in healthy donors. Researchers ran the PCR with 60 Vbeta and 13 Jbeta primers. The repertoire was sequenced with immunoSEQ multiplex PCR; TCRdb's copy has only in-frame clones and lacks some. The profile shows about 190,000 clones, 83% of them singletons. The CDR3 totals 15 residues. J was trimmed by 2 bases and V by 0 bases; bases with no gene match: 0. The germline gives CDR1 SGDLS, CDR2 YYNGEE. General study results and limits: There were 150 to 200 TCR beta chains listed as cytomegalovirus-associated.

About this clone: Its antigen is not known.

This TCR came from a man between 50 and 59 years old in good health and CMV-seronegative. This chain joins TRBV9 and TRBJ2-2, with 8 bases lining up with TRBD1. The sample comprised PBMCs. CDR3 coding DNA: TGTGCCAGCAGCGTAGCAGGGGGCAACACCGGGGAGCTGTTTTTT. It is translated as CASSVAGGNTGELFF.